One and the same sample provided the 16 T cell receptor beta chains below, sequenced in a study of cytomegalovirus exposure and HLA in healthy donors. Primers included in the PCR were 60 Vbeta and 13 Jbeta primers. Only in-frame clones appear in the TCRdb table, and some are missing; sequencing was by immunoSEQ multiplex PCR. The sample lists about 120,000 clones; 77% were seen once. Input material: PBMCs. These receptor sequences come from a man aged 50 or older in good health and CMV-seropositive.

The chain is built from TRBV5-4 and TRBJ2-7, with a tentative D call TRBD1 (7 bases). Germline V gene lookup returns CDR1 SGHNT and CDR2 YYREEE (reference sequence). The CDR3 length is 15 residues. Trimming cost V 0 bases and J 2 bases, with 12 bases left between them. The CDR3: CASSLDQGGPYEQYF. CDR3 nucleotides: TGTGCCAGCAGCTTGGATCAGGGGGGCCCCTACGAGCAGTACTTC.

This clone was counted a few times. This sequence joins TRBV30 and TRBJ2-7; 8 nucleotides agree with TRBD1. This CDR3 is 12 amino acids long. CDR1 and CDR2 from the germline V gene are GTSNPN and SVGIG (reference sequence). After removal of 5 bases from V and 5 bases from J, the junction contained 5 bases not matched to a gene. The CDR3 DNA reads as TGTGCCTGGGGGGAACAGGGGGACGAGCAGTACTTC. This gives the protein CAWGEQGDEQYF.

The genes are TRBV6-6 and TRBJ2-7; D possibly corresponds to TRBD1 (6 bases). The CDR3 covers 12 residues. V was shortened by 7 bases and J by 2 bases, with 9 bases between the two germline ends. Per germline, CDR1 MNHNY and CDR2 SVGAGI (reference sequence). The chain's CDR3 is CASTGATYEQYF. Written as DNA, the CDR3 is TGTGCCAGCACAGGGGCCACCTACGAGCAGTACTTC.

The chain recombines TRBV27 with TRBJ2-1; 8 bases fit TRBD1. Germline loops: CDR1 MNHEY, CDR2 SMNVEV (reference sequence). The CDR3 length is 16 residues. Losses at the gene ends were 4 bases for V and 1 base for J; bases not matched to a gene: 6. This chain's CDR3 is CASSSRTGTSYNEQFF. CDR3 in DNA: TGTGCCAGCAGTTCCCGGACAGGGACTTCCTACAATGAGCAGTTCTTC.

J is TRBJ2-5 and V is TRBV2, with D possibly being TRBD2 (7 bases). Germline CDR1 SNHLY, CDR2 FYNNEI. V gave up 6 bases and J gave up 4 bases, with 18 bases separating them. The CDR3 covers 15 residues. CDR3 in DNA: TGTGCCAGCAGGAGGGAGGGGGGAGATATAGAGACCCAGTACTTC. It encodes CASRREGGDIETQYF.

The chain links TRBV7-2 to TRBJ2-2; D gene unclear. In germline, CDR1 is SGHTA, CDR2 FQGNSA. With 1 base removed from V and 1 base from J, the gap between germline ends came to 4 bases. This CDR3 has 14 amino acids. This CDR3 reads CASSLGRNTGELFF. The CDR3 DNA reads as TGTGCCAGCAGCTTAGGTCGGAACACCGGGGAGCTGTTTTTT.

This clone was seen more than once but under ten times. The chain links TRBV9 to TRBJ2-5; D may be TRBD1 (6 bases). V dropped 5 bases and J dropped 5 bases, with 16 bases sitting between them. Germline assignment: CDR1 SGDLS and CDR2 YYNGEE. This CDR3 region has 14 residues. This CDR3 reads CASSPSGTFETQYF. CDR3 DNA: TGTGCCAGCAGTCCGTCTGGGACATTTGAGACCCAGTACTTC.

This clone was detected a few times. This chain links TRBV5-4 with TRBJ2-7; D perhaps matches TRBD1 (5 bases). Germline loops: CDR1 SGHNT, CDR2 YYREEE (reference sequence). CDR3 size: 12 residues. V was cut by 0 bases and J by 6 bases, with 7 bases left in between. CDR3 nucleotides: TGTGCCAGCAGCTTGGTAGACAGCGAGCAGTACTTC. The encoded protein is CASSLVDSEQYF.

The chain uses TRBV30 and TRBJ1-4; D perhaps matches TRBD1 (6 bases). The CDR3 has 15 amino acids. Per the germline V gene, CDR1 is GTSNPN and CDR2 is SVGIG (reference sequence). V lost 1 base to trimming and J lost 0 bases, with 9 bases between them. The CDR3 sequence: CAWSDGQTTNEKLFF. As DNA, the CDR3 is TGTGCCTGGAGTGATGGACAGACAACTAATGAAAAACTGTTTTTT. The variable domain in full, completed from reference TRBV30 and TRBJ1-4, reads SQTIHQWPATLVQPVGSPLSLECTVEGTSNPNLYWYRQAAGRGLQLLFYSVGIGQISSEVPQNLSASRPQDRQFILSSKKLLLSDSGFYLCAWSDGQTTNEKLFFGSGTQLSVL.

The chain is built from TRBV5-1 and TRBJ2-7; TRBD2 is a possible D gene (5 bases). Trimming stripped 0 bases from V and 2 bases from J, with 12 bases between. The germline gives CDR1 SGHRS, CDR2 YFSETQ. The CDR3 sequence is 15 residues long. The CDR3 nucleotides read TGCGCCAGCAGCTTGGTTTCTAGCCCCACCTACGAGCAGTACTTC. It codes for CASSLVSSPTYEQYF.

V and J are TRBV10-1 and TRBJ2-4; 10 nucleotides agree with TRBD2. The CDR3 runs 18 residues. CDR1 is WNHNN and CDR2 is SYGVQD in the germline V gene (reference sequence). With 6 bases clipped from V and 1 base from J, the junction kept 12 bases outside the gene matches. Here the CDR3 DNA reads TGCGCCAGCAGCCCCCGGGGGCTAGCGGGAGAGGCCAAAAACATTCAGTACTTC. It specifies CASSPRGLAGEAKNIQYF.

The chain carries TRBV7-3 and TRBJ1-2, with D possibly TRBD1 on 5 matching bases. Trimming shortened V by 0 bases and J by 2 bases, and 10 bases separated the two germline ends. Per germline, CDR1 SGHTA and CDR2 FQGTGA. The CDR3 totals 15 residues. The CDR3 region is CASSLTPDRNYGYTF. CDR3 nucleotide sequence: TGTGCCAGCAGCTTAACTCCCGACAGAAACTATGGCTACACCTTC.

V is TRBV4-1 and J is TRBJ2-3, with TRBD1 matching over 10 bases. The length of the CDR3 is 19 residues. Germline V gives CDR1 MGHRA, CDR2 YSYEKL. V lost 0 bases and J lost 0; bases outside the gene matches: 9. This CDR3 is CASSQDGGTGDASTDTQYF. CDR3 bases: TGCGCCAGCAGCCAAGATGGGGGGACAGGGGATGCTAGCACAGATACGCAGTATTTT.

V and J are TRBV29-1 and TRBJ2-1; 8 nucleotides line up with TRBD1. Germline assignment: CDR1 SQVTM and CDR2 ANQGSEA. The CDR3 is 15 residues long. V lost 5 bases and J lost 9; bases outside the gene matches: 15. In DNA, the CDR3 is TGCAGCGTTCGAACGGGACAGGCGGTTTCTGGTGAGCAGTTCTTC. Translation gives CSVRTGQAVSGEQFF.

Only a few counts were recorded for this clone. The V call is TRBV27, the J call TRBJ1-4; 7 bases agree with TRBD1. V trimming: 5 bases; J trimming: 7 bases; junction bases outside the gene matches: 7. CDR3 length: 14 residues. The germline gives CDR1 MNHEY, CDR2 SMNVEV (reference sequence). The CDR3 nucleotides read TGTGCCAGCAGTCTACAGGGGAGCGGTGAAAAACTGTTTTTT. It is translated as CASSLQGSGEKLFF.

The chain combines TRBV4-1 with TRBJ2-3, with D perhaps matching TRBD2 (6 bases). CDR3 length equals 15 residues. Germline V gene sequence: CDR1 MGHRA, CDR2 YSYEKL. V was pared by 4 bases and J by 2 bases, with 13 bases between. The CDR3: CASSLAETYTDTQYF. CDR3 sequence (DNA): TGCGCCAGCAGCCTAGCGGAAACTTACACAGATACGCAGTATTTT.